Listed below are T cell receptor beta chains from one sample, sequenced in a study of blood T cell repertoires in COVID-19. Some clones are missing from TCRdb's copy, which holds only in-frame ones; the method was immunoSEQ multiplex PCR. In the table there are about 140,000 clones, about 86% of which are singletons. The sample comprised peripheral blood. These receptors originate from a woman in her 40s with acute or convalescent COVID-19. CDR3s leave out the opening cysteine and the closing phenylalanine or tryptophan. The order of the fields is V gene, J gene, CDR3 length, D gene, CDR3 protein. A D gene is named only where the DNA matches it firmly.

TRBV19	TRBJ1-5	13	TRBD1	ASRRDRVSNQPQH
TRBV10-3	TRBJ1-1	12	TRBD1	AIRLGQGDTEAF
TRBV7-9	TRBJ2-7	14	TRBD1	ASSRGTGGPSYEQY
TRBV5-1	TRBJ2-7	16	TRBD2	ASSLRSRTSLETWEQY
TRBV10-1	TRBJ2-2	16	TRBD2	ASSGMGLAGDDTGELF
TRBV10-3	TRBJ1-1	12	NA	AISASTGVGEAF
TRBV30	TRBJ2-1	11	NA	AWSWGVYNEQF
TRBV19	TRBJ1-2	14	NA	ASSILGEKLNYGYT
TRBV5-6	TRBJ2-7	15	TRBD2	ASSPGTSRLSSYEQY
TRBV15	TRBJ2-7	13	NA	ATSRDPQGSYEQY